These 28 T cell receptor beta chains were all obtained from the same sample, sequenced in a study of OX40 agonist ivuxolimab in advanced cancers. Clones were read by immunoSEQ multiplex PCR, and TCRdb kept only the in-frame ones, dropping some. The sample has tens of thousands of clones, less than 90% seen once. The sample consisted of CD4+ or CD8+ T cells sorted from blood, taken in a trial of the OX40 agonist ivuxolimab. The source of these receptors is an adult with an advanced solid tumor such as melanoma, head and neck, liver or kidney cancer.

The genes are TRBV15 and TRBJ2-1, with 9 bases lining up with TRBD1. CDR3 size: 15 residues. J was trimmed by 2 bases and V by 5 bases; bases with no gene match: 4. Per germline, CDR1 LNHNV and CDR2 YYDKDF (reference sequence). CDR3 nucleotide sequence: TGTGCCACCAGCGCCCGGGACAGGGCCTACAATGAGCAGTTCTTC. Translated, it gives CATSARDRAYNEQFF.

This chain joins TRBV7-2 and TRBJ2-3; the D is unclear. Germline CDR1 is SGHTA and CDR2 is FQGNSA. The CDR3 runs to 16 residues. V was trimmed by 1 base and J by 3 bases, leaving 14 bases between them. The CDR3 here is CASSLGDYLPTDTQYF. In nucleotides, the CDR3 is TGTGCCAGCAGCTTAGGGGATTACCTTCCAACAGATACGCAGTATTTT.

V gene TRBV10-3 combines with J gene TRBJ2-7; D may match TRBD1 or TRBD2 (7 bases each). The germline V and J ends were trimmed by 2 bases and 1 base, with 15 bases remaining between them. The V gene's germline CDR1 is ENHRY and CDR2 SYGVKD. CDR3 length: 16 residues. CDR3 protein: CAISEAGGARSYEQYF. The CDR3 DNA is TGTGCCATCAGTGAGGCAGGGGGGGCAAGGTCCTACGAGCAGTACTTC.

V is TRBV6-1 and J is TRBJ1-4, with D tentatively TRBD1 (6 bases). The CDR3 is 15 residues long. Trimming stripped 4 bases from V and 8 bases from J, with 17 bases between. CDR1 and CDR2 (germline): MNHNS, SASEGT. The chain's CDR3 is CASSGLQGRREKLFF. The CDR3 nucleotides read TGTGCCAGCAGTGGCCTACAGGGAAGACGGGAAAAACTGTTTTTT.

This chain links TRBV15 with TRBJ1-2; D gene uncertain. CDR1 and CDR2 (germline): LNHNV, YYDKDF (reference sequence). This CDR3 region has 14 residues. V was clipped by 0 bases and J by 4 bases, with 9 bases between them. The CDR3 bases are TGTGCCACCAGCAGAGATCTGGCAGGCTATGGCTACACCTTC. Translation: CATSRDLAGYGYTF.

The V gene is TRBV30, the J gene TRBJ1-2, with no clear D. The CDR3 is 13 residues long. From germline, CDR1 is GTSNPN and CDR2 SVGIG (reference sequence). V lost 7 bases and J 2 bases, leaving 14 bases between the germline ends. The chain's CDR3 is CASIHKMNYGYTF. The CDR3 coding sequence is TGTGCCTCGATCCACAAGATGAACTATGGCTACACCTTC.

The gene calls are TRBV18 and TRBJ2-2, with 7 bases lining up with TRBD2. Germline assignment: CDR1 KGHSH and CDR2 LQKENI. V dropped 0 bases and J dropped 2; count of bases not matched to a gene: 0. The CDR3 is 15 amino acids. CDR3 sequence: CASSPPAGNTGELFF. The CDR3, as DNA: TGTGCCAGCTCACCACCAGCGGGAAACACCGGGGAGCTGTTTTTT.

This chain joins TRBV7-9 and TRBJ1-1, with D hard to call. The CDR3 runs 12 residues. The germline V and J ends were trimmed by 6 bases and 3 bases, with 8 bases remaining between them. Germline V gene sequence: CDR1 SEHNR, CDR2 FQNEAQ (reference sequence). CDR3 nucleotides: TGTGCCAGCAGTCCGCGGGACACTGAAGCTTTCTTT. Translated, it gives CASSPRDTEAFF.

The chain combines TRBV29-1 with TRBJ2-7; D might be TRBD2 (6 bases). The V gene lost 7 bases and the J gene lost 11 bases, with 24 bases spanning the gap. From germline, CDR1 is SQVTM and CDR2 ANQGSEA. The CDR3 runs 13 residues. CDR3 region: CSAIGGTQGHEYF. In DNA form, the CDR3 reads TGCAGCGCCATCGGGGGTACTCAAGGGCACGAGTACTTC.

Written as DNA, the CDR3 is TGTGCCAGCAGCTCCGGGACAGGGGTAGAGGAGCAGTACTTC. Protein product: CASSSGTGVEEQYF. The chain carries TRBV9 and TRBJ2-7, with TRBD1 identical over 10 bases. Trimming removed 4 bases from V and 7 bases from J; junction bases left unmatched: 8. CDR3 length: 14 amino acids. The germline gives CDR1 SGDLS, CDR2 YYNGEE.

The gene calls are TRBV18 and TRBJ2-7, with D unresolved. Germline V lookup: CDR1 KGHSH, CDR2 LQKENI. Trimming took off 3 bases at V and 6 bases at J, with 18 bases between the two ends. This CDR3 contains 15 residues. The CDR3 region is CASSPTNGRPVEQYF. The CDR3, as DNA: TGTGCCAGCTCACCTACAAACGGGCGGCCTGTCGAGCAGTACTTC.

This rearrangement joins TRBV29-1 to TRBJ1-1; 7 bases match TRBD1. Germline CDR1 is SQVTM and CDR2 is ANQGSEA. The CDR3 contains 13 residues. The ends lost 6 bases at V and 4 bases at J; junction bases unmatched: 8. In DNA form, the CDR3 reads TGCAGCGTCCGGACAGGCCGATTCACTGAAGCTTTCTTT. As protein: CSVRTGRFTEAFF.

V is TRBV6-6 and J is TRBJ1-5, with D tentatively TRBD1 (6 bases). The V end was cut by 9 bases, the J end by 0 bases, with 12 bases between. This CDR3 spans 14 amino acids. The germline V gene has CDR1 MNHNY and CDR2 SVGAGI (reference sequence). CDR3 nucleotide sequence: TGTGCCAGTTGGACAGAATATAGCAATCAGCCCCAGCATTTT. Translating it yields CASWTEYSNQPQHF.

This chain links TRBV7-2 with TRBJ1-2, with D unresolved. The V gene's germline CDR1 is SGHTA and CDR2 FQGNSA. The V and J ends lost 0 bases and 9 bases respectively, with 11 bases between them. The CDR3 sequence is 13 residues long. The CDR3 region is CASSLASGVSYTF. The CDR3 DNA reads TGTGCCAGCAGCTTAGCGAGCGGGGTGAGCTACACCTTC.

For the CDR3, the DNA is TGCGCCAGCAGCTTGGTGCCCACCTCGGGGGAGACCCAGTACTTC. This sequence encodes CASSLVPTSGETQYF. V is TRBV5-1 and J is TRBJ2-5; tentatively, D is TRBD2 (5 bases). The CDR3 is 15 residues long. Germline values: CDR1 SGHRS, CDR2 YFSETQ. Trimming shortened V by 0 bases and J by 5 bases, and 14 bases separated the two germline ends.

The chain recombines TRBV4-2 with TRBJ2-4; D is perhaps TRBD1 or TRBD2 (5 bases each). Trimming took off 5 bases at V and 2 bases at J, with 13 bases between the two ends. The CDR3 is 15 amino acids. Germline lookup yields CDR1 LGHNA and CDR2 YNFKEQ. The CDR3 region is CASSRDEGPKNIQYF. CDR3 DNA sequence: TGTGCCAGCAGCAGGGACGAGGGGCCCAAAAACATTCAGTACTTC.

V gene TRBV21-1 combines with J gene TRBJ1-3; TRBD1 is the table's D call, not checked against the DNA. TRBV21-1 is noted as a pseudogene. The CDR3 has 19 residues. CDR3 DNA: TGTGCCAGCACCGAACAAAAAACAACAAGGGACAGGGATGGAAACACCATATATTTT. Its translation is CASTEQKTTRDRDGNTIYF.

CDR3 nucleotides: TGTGCCAGCAGCTTACCGGTCGCAAGGGACCGCGGCCACGAGCAGTACTTC. Translation gives CASSLPVARDRGHEQYF. This chain joins TRBV7-9 and TRBJ2-7; D may match TRBD1 or TRBD2 (5 bases each). V was clipped by 2 bases and J by 5 bases, with 22 bases between them. CDR1 is SEHNR and CDR2 is FQNEAQ in the germline V gene (reference sequence). The CDR3 sequence is 17 residues long.

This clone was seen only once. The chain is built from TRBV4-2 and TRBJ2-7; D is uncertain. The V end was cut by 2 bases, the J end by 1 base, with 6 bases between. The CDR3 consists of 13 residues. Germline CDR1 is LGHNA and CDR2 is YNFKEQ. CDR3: CASSQSTSYEQYF. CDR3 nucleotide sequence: TGTGCCAGCAGCCAATCCACGTCCTACGAGCAGTACTTC.

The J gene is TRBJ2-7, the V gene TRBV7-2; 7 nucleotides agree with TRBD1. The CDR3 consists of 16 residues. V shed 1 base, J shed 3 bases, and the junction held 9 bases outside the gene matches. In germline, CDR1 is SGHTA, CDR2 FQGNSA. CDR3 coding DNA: TGTGCCAGCAGCTTAGTTTCGGGACAGTCCTTCTACGAGCAGTACTTC. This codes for CASSLVSGQSFYEQYF.

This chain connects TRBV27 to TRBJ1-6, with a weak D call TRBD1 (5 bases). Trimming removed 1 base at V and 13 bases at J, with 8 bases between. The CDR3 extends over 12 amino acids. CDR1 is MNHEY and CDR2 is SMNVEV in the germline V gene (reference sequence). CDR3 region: CASSLFGGPLHF. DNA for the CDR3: TGTGCCAGCAGTTTATTTGGGGGGCCCCTCCACTTT.

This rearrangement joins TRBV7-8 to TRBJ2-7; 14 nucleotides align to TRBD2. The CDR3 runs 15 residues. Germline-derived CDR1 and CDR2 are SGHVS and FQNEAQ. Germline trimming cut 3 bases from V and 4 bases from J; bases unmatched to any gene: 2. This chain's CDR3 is CASSFGTSGSYEQYF. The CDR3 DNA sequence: TGTGCCAGCAGCTTCGGGACTAGCGGGAGTTACGAGCAGTACTTC. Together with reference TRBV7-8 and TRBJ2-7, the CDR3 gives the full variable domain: GAGVSQSPRYKVAKRGQDVALRCDPISGHVSLFWYQQALGQGPEFLTYFQNEAQLDKSGLPSDRFFAERPEGSVSTLKIQRTQQEDSAVYLCASSFGTSGSYEQYFGPGTRLTVT.

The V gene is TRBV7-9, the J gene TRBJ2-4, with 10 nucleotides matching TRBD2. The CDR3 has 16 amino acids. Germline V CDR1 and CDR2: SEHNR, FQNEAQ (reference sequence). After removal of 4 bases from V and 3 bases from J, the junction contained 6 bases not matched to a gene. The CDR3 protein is CASSSLAGWDKNIQYF. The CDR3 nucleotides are TGTGCCAGCAGCTCACTAGCGGGGTGGGACAAAAACATTCAGTACTTC. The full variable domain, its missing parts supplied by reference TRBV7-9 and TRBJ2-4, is DTGVSQNPRHKITKRGQNVTFRCDPISEHNRLYWYRQTLGQGPEFLTYFQNEAQLEKSRLLSDRFSAERPKGSFSTLEIQRTEQGDSAMYLCASSSLAGWDKNIQYFGAGTRLSVL.

For the CDR3, the DNA is TGTGCTAGTGCCCGGACAGGGGGCTCCTACAATGAGCAGTTCTTC. Amino acids: CASARTGGSYNEQFF. The rearrangement joins TRBV12-5 to TRBJ2-1; TRBD1 matches at 10 bases. CDR1 LGHNT and CDR2 FRNRAP come from the germline V gene. This CDR3 is 15 amino acids long. The ends lost 7 bases at V and 0 bases at J; junction bases unmatched: 3.

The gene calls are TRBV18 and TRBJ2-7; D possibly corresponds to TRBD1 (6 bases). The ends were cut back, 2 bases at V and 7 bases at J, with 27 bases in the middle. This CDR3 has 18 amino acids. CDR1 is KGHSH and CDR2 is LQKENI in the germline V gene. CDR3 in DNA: TGTGCCAGCTCACCATTCCGGATTGGACAGCGGCAAGGGGGAGAGCAGTACTTC. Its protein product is CASSPFRIGQRQGGEQYF.

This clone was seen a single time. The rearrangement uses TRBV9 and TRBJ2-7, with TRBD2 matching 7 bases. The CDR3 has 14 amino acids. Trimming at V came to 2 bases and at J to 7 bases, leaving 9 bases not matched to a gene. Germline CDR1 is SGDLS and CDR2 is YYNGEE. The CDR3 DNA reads TGTGCCAGCAGCGTCGGGGGGAGGGCAGGGGAGCAGTACTTC. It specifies CASSVGGRAGEQYF.

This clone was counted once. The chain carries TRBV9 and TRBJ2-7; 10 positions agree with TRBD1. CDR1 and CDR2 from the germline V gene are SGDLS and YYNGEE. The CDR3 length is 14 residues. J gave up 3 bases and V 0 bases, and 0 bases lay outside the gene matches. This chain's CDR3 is CASSVGDRGYEQYF. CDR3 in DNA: TGTGCCAGCAGCGTAGGGGACAGGGGCTACGAGCAGTACTTC.

The CDR3 loop reads CASSLVGTVKSNQPQHF. In nucleotides, the CDR3 is TGTGCCAGCAGTTTAGTTGGGACAGTCAAGTCCAATCAGCCCCAGCATTTT. The chain links TRBV28 to TRBJ1-5; 7 nucleotides align to TRBD1. Germline V gene data show CDR1 as MDHEN and CDR2 as SYDVKM. J was trimmed by 3 bases and V by 2 bases; bases with no gene match: 10. The CDR3 extends over 17 amino acids.